One sample yielded the 19 T cell receptor beta chains listed below, sequenced in a study of T-cell reconstitution after alpha-beta-depleted transplantation in children. Unique molecular identifiers were used in preparing the TCRbeta library. TCRdb ran MiXCR on the PCR reads and lists one entry per CDR3 protein. Of about 870,000 distinct CDR3 sequences in the sample, around 17% were seen once. Sequencing was performed on PBMCs, mostly from graft donor cells, taken 360 days after TCRalphabeta/CD19-depleted stem cell transplant. These receptors originate from a male patient between 10 and 17 years old who had a stem cell transplant for acute lymphoblastic leukemia, so the T cells may come from the graft donor.

The chain is built from TRBV7-4 and TRBJ2-7; the D gene is possibly TRBD2 (6 bases). V dropped 1 base and J dropped 2 bases, with 18 bases sitting between them. Germline CDR1 SGHVT, CDR2 SQSDAQ. This CDR3 has 17 residues. CDR3 loop: CASSLVPGGNRPYEQYF. Here the CDR3 DNA reads TGTGCCAGCAGCTTAGTTCCCGGGGGTAATCGTCCCTACGAGCAGTACTTC.

The CDR3 DNA is TGTGCCAGCAGTTTTCGGATAGGCTACACCTTC. This encodes CASSFRIGYTF. The gene calls are TRBV12-3 or TRBV12-4 and TRBJ1-2, with D unresolved. With 3 bases removed from V and 8 bases from J, the gap between germline ends came to 7 bases. This CDR3 comprises 11 residues.

The V and J genes are TRBV11-2 and TRBJ1-1; D perhaps matches TRBD1 (6 bases). V dropped 0 bases and J dropped 0 bases, with 14 bases sitting between them. CDR1 and CDR2 from the germline V gene are SGHAT and FQNNGV. This CDR3 comprises 17 residues. The CDR3 coding sequence is TGTGCCAGCAGCTTAGACTCCTACAGGGAAATGAACACTGAAGCTTTCTTT. Protein: CASSLDSYREMNTEAFF.

For this clonotype: One end of the junction varies from germline; a read error may be responsible. CDR3 loop: CATSEDRWGDIQYF. DNA of the CDR3: TGTGCCACCAGTGAGGACAGGTGGGGGGACATTCAGTACTTC. V is TRBV10-3 and J is TRBJ2-4; maybe TRBD1 (7 bases). Per the germline V gene, CDR1 is ENHRY and CDR2 is SYGVKD. This CDR3 spans 14 amino acids.

In this sample, this clonotype turned up many times. The rearrangement uses TRBV24-1 and TRBJ2-1; 11 nucleotides align to TRBD2. Losses at the gene ends were 9 bases for V and 8 bases for J; bases not matched to a gene: 8. Germline V gives CDR1 KGHDR, CDR2 SFDVKD. The CDR3 totals 14 residues. The CDR3 DNA reads TGTGCCACCGACTTAGCGGGAGGGAGCTATGAGCAGTTCTTC. Its protein is CATDLAGGSYEQFF.

This clonotype was seen only a few times. The genes are TRBV3-1 and TRBJ2-1; D unresolved. Germline lookup yields CDR1 LGHDT and CDR2 YNNKEL (reference sequence). Trimming left V 4 bases short and J 11 bases short, with 15 bases between. The CDR3 has 13 amino acids. In DNA form, the CDR3 reads TGTGCCAGCAGCCGTCCGCCAAGGGTTAAGCAGTTCTTC. Encoded protein: CASSRPPRVKQFF.

The chain employs TRBV7-9 and TRBJ2-7; D call uncertain. Germline CDR1 SEHNR, CDR2 FQNEAQ (reference sequence). CDR3 length equals 13 residues. The V end was cut by 0 bases, the J end by 3 bases, with 6 bases between. CDR3 loop: CASSLAERYEQYF. In DNA, the CDR3 is TGTGCCAGCAGCTTAGCAGAGCGCTACGAGCAGTACTTC.

A single count supports this clonotype. V is TRBV7-2 and J is TRBJ1-2, with 7 positions matching TRBD1. The CDR3 has 15 residues. V was pared by 5 bases and J by 2 bases, with 8 bases of the junction left unmatched. The V gene's germline CDR1 is SGHTA and CDR2 FQGNSA. CDR3 loop: CASSGHRGRNYGYTF. As DNA, the CDR3 is TGTGCCAGCAGCGGCCACAGGGGTCGAAACTATGGCTACACCTTC.

This clonotype was detected only a few times. This chain links TRBV29-1 with TRBJ2-5; 9 positions match TRBD1. The J segment lost 5 bases and the V segment lost 1 base, leaving 14 bases of the junction unmatched. The CDR3 has 17 residues. Germline V CDR1 and CDR2: SQVTM, ANQGSEA. The CDR3 DNA is TGCAGCGTTGAAGGACAACAGGGGGCTTCGATCGGCGAGACCCAGTACTTC. Translated: CSVEGQQGASIGETQYF.

This sequence joins TRBV15 and TRBJ2-3, with 13 bases lining up with TRBD2. The length of the CDR3 is 17 residues. Germline V lookup: CDR1 LNHNV, CDR2 YYDKDF (reference sequence). Unmatched junction bases numbered 3, after V lost 3 bases and J lost 0 bases. The CDR3 sequence: CATSRGLAGTSTDTQYF. In DNA form, the CDR3 reads TGTGCCACCAGCAGGGGACTAGCGGGAACTAGCACAGATACGCAGTATTTT.

The chain links TRBV12-3 or TRBV12-4 to TRBJ2-7; D is ambiguous. CDR3 length equals 13 residues. Trimming removed 3 bases from V and 7 bases from J, with 13 bases in between. CDR3 nucleotides: TGTGCCAGCAGTTTCGGACGGCGGCAAGAGCAGTACTTC. The encoded protein is CASSFGRRQEQYF.

The rearrangement links TRBV25-1 to TRBJ2-5; 8 bases fit TRBD1. Germline-derived CDR1 and CDR2 are MGHDK and SYGVNS. The length of the CDR3 is 13 residues. J was trimmed by 5 bases and V by 8 bases; bases with no gene match: 7. This CDR3 reads CASGGDRTETQYF. The CDR3 DNA reads as TGTGCCAGCGGCGGGGACAGGACGGAGACCCAGTACTTC. Full variable domain (rest looked up from reference TRBV25-1 and TRBJ2-5): EADIYQTPRYLVIGTGKKITLECSQTMGHDKMYWYQQDPGMELHLIHYSYGVNSTEKGDLSSESTVSRIRTEHFPLTLESARPSHTSQYLCASGGDRTETQYFGPGTRLLVL.

The V and J genes are TRBV15 and TRBJ2-7; D is possibly TRBD1 (6 bases). Germline lookup yields CDR1 LNHNV and CDR2 YYDKDF (reference sequence). The CDR3 length is 14 residues. Trimming left V 2 bases short and J 1 base short, with 9 bases between. CDR3 residues: CATSRFTGSYEQYF. Written as DNA, the CDR3 is TGTGCCACCAGCAGATTTACAGGGTCCTACGAGCAGTACTTC.

This clonotype was counted only a few times. The V and J genes are TRBV27 and TRBJ2-7, with D possibly TRBD2 on 7 matching bases. V lost 8 bases and J lost 4, with 18 bases in between. Germline CDR1 MNHEY, CDR2 SMNVEV (reference sequence). CDR3 length: 14 residues. The CDR3 is CASARRGAGYEQYF. The CDR3 DNA sequence: TGTGCCAGCGCACGTCGGGGGGCCGGTTACGAGCAGTACTTC.

This clonotype was seen a handful of times. The gene calls are TRBV20-1 and TRBJ2-5; TRBD2 agrees at 9 bases. V lost 0 bases, J lost 5 bases, and 10 bases stayed unmatched. This CDR3 is 16 amino acids long. Germline CDR1 DFQATT, CDR2 SNEGSKA (reference sequence). The CDR3 bases are TGCAGTGCTAGAGACCCTCTGACTAGCGGTGCGGAGACCCAGTACTTC. This encodes CSARDPLTSGAETQYF.

V and J are TRBV14 and TRBJ2-1; TRBD2 matches at 15 bases. V lost 4 bases, J lost 2 bases, and 3 bases stayed unmatched. CDR1 is SGHDN, CDR2 FVKESK, per germline. This CDR3 comprises 17 residues. The CDR3 nucleotides read TGTGCCAGCAGCCGCAGGACTAGCGGGAGGGCCTACAATGAGCAGTTCTTC. It codes for CASSRRTSGRAYNEQFF.

The rearrangement links TRBV29-1 to TRBJ2-4; D not resolved. V lost 2 bases to trimming and J lost 0 bases, with 5 bases between them. CDR1 is SQVTM and CDR2 is ANQGSEA in the germline V gene. This CDR3 is 13 amino acids long. CDR3 sequence: CSVEQLAKNIQYF. DNA of the CDR3: TGCAGCGTTGAACAGCTAGCCAAAAACATTCAGTACTTC. Filled out from reference TRBV29-1 and TRBJ2-4, the complete variable domain reads SAVISQKPSRDICQRGTSLTIQCQVDSQVTMMFWYRQQPGQSLTLIATANQGSEATYESGFVIDKFPISRPNLTFSTLTVSNMSPEDSSIYLCSVEQLAKNIQYFGAGTRLSVL.

This clonotype has a handful of counts. The chain recombines TRBV7-9 with TRBJ2-5, with 10 bases matching TRBD2. Germline values: CDR1 SEHNR, CDR2 FQNEAQ (reference sequence). V lost 3 bases and J lost 2; bases outside the gene matches: 6. This CDR3 has 16 residues. The CDR3 coding sequence is TGTGCCAGCAGCTTCGCAACTAGCGGGAAACAAGAGACCCAGTACTTC. The encoded protein is CASSFATSGKQETQYF.

The chain carries TRBV6-1 and TRBJ2-1; TRBD2 aligns across 8 bases. Germline V gene sequence: CDR1 MNHNS, CDR2 SASEGT. There are 16 residues in the CDR3. Losses at the gene ends were 8 bases for V and 0 bases for J; bases not matched to a gene: 9. The CDR3 bases are TGTGCCAGCTTGAGGACTAGCTCTCACTCCTACAATGAGCAGTTCTTC. Encoded protein: CASLRTSSHSYNEQFF.